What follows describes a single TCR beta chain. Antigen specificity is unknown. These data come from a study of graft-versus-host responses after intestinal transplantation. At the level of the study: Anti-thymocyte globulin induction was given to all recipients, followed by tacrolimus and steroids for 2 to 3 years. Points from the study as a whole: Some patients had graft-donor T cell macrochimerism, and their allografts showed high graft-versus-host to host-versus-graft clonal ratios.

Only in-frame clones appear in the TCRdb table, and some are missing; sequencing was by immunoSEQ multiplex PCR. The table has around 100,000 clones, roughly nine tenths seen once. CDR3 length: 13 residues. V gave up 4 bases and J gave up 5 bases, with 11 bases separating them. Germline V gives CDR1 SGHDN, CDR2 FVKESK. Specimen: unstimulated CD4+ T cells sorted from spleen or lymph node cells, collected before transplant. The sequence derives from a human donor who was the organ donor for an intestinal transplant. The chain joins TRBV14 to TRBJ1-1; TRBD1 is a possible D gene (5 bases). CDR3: CASSRLRATEAFF. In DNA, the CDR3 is TGTGCCAGCAGCCGACTCAGGGCGACTGAAGCTTTCTTT.